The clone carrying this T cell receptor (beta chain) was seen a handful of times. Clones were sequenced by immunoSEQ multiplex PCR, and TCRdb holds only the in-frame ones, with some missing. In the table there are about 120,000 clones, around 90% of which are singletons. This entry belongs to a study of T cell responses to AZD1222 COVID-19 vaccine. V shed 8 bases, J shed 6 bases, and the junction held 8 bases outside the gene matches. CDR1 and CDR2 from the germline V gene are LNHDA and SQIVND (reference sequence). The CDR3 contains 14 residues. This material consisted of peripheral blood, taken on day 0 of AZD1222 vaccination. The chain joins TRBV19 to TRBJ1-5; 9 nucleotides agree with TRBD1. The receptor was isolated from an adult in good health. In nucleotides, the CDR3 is TGTGCCAGTTCACCGACAGGGGGTGGTCAGCCCCAGCATTTT. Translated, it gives CASSPTGGGQPQHF. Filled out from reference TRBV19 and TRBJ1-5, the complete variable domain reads DGGITQSPKYLFRKEGQNVTLSCEQNLNHDAMYWYRQDPGQGLRLIYYSQIVNDFQKGDIAEGYSVSREKKESFPLTVTSAQKNPTAFYLCASSPTGGGQPQHFGDGTRLSIL.